The 24 T cell receptor beta chains presented below share a single source sample, sequenced in a study of cytomegalovirus exposure and HLA in healthy donors. The study ran its PCR with 60 Vbeta and 13 Jbeta primers. Sequencing used immunoSEQ multiplex PCR; TCRdb keeps in-frame clones, though not all of them. The sample contains roughly 98,000 clones, 60% to 80% of which appear only once. Sequencing was carried out using PBMCs. The receptors were gathered from a female donor in good health and CMV-seronegative.

V usage is TRBV6-1 and J usage is TRBJ2-3, with TRBD1 matching 7 bases. With V trimmed by 7 bases and J by 3 bases, 7 bases remained unmatched. This CDR3 comprises 14 residues. Germline lookup yields CDR1 MNHNS and CDR2 SASEGT. CDR3 bases: TGTGCCAGCAAGGGGGCCACTCCAACAGATACGCAGTATTTT. Its protein product is CASKGATPTDTQYF.

This chain joins TRBV6-5 and TRBJ2-7; maybe TRBD2 (6 bases). This CDR3 has 14 amino acids. V was pared by 0 bases and J by 2 bases, with 8 bases between. The germline V gene encodes CDR1 MNHEY and CDR2 SVGAGI. The CDR3 DNA sequence: TGTGCCAGCAGTTACTCGCGGGGCACCTACGAGCAGTACTTC. The encoded protein is CASSYSRGTYEQYF.

In its sample, this clone was seen once. The J gene is TRBJ1-4, the V gene TRBV9; D is unresolved. From germline, CDR1 is SGDLS and CDR2 YYNGEE. This CDR3 has 14 amino acids. V was trimmed by 0 bases and J by 5 bases, leaving 8 bases between them. CDR3 in amino acids: CASSVGHGNEKLFF. CDR3 DNA sequence: TGTGCCAGCAGCGTAGGTCACGGGAATGAAAAACTGTTTTTT.

Regarding this clone: At one end, the junction sequence differs from germline, possibly due to a read error. V gene TRBV7-7 combines with J gene TRBJ2-1, with 7 nucleotides matching TRBD1. The length of the CDR3 is 15 residues. Per the germline V gene, CDR1 is SSHAT and CDR2 is FNYEAQ (reference sequence). CDR3 sequence reads: CASSLGQGVYNEQFF. Written as DNA, the CDR3 is TGTGCTAGCAGCTTAGGGCAGGGGGTTTACAATGAGCAGTTCTTC.

This clone was found once. The V call is TRBV30, the J call TRBJ2-5; 9 bases line up with TRBD2. V dropped 4 bases and J dropped 4; count of bases not matched to a gene: 4. The CDR3 length is 13 residues. Germline V gene data show CDR1 as GTSNPN and CDR2 as SVGIG (reference sequence). CDR3 region: CAWTQAGGETQYF. In DNA, the CDR3 is TGTGCCTGGACCCAAGCGGGGGGAGAGACCCAGTACTTC.

This clone was counted a single time. V is TRBV11-1 and J is TRBJ2-5, with D possibly TRBD2 on 5 matching bases. The CDR3 is made up of 13 amino acids. CDR1 is SGHAT and CDR2 is FQDESV in the germline V gene (reference sequence). The ends were cut back, 7 bases at V and 4 bases at J, with 13 bases in the middle. CDR3 residues: CASTGGEAETQYF. The CDR3 region has the DNA TGTGCCAGCACCGGAGGCGAAGCAGAGACCCAGTACTTC.

The chain couples TRBV7-2 to TRBJ1-2, with 8 bases identical to TRBD1. V lost 3 bases, J lost 5 bases, and 11 bases stayed unmatched. Germline-derived CDR1 and CDR2 are SGHTA and FQGNSA. The CDR3 has 16 residues. Written as DNA, the CDR3 is TGTGCCAGCAGCTTCCAGGGGGCGAGCGTTGGGTATGGCTACACCTTC. This translates into CASSFQGASVGYGYTF. The entire variable domain, with the rest obtained from reference TRBV7-2 and TRBJ1-2, is as follows: GAGVSQSPSNKVTEKGKDVELRCDPISGHTALYWYRQSLGQGLEFLIYFQGNSAPDKSGLPSDRFSAERTGGSVSTLTIQRTQQEDSAVYLCASSFQGASVGYGYTFGSGTRLTVV.

V and J are TRBV19 and TRBJ2-7, with TRBD1 matching over 7 bases. The CDR3 is made up of 14 amino acids. The germline CDR1 and CDR2 sequences are LNHDA and SQIVND (reference sequence). The V segment lost 7 bases and the J segment 4 bases; nucleotides outside the gene matches: 10. CDR3 DNA: TGTGCCAGTACTCCCGGGACAGACCTATACGAGCAGTACTTC. Residues: CASTPGTDLYEQYF. Based on the CDR3 plus reference TRBV19 and TRBJ2-7, the full variable domain is DGGITQSPKYLFRKEGQNVTLSCEQNLNHDAMYWYRQDPGQGLRLIYYSQIVNDFQKGDIAEGYSVSREKKESFPLTVTSAQKNPTAFYLCASTPGTDLYEQYFGPGTRLTVT.

This rearrangement joins TRBV29-1 to TRBJ1-2; the match to TRBD1 covers 10 bases. The length of the CDR3 is 15 residues. With 7 bases clipped from V and 4 bases from J, the junction kept 12 bases outside the gene matches. Germline lookup yields CDR1 SQVTM and CDR2 ANQGSEA. The CDR3 region is CSAQPPDRGAYGYTF. DNA for the CDR3: TGCAGCGCCCAACCCCCGGACAGGGGGGCCTATGGCTACACCTTC.

The CDR3 here is CASSFLSGTVSYGYTF. CDR3 DNA: TGTGCCAGCAGTTTCTTATCCGGGACAGTAAGCTATGGCTACACCTTC. This rearrangement joins TRBV27 to TRBJ1-2; 7 bases agree with TRBD1. Per the germline V gene, CDR1 is MNHEY and CDR2 is SMNVEV (reference sequence). The CDR3 contains 16 residues. V dropped 3 bases and J dropped 4; count of bases not matched to a gene: 11.

The genes are TRBV7-2 and TRBJ2-5; 8 bases line up with TRBD1. Germline V gene lookup returns CDR1 SGHTA and CDR2 FQGNSA. The V gene end was trimmed by 1 base and the J gene end by 3 bases; junction bases not matched to a gene: 7. CDR3 size: 16 residues. The CDR3 sequence is CASSLVLDRAKETQYF. For the CDR3, the DNA is TGTGCCAGCAGCTTAGTGTTGGACAGGGCGAAAGAGACCCAGTACTTC.

The rearrangement links TRBV9 to TRBJ1-5; 7 bases line up with TRBD1. Trimming at V came to 0 bases and at J to 7 bases, leaving 7 bases not matched to a gene. Per germline, CDR1 SGDLS and CDR2 YYNGEE. The CDR3 spans 15 residues. The CDR3 here is CASSVGGGTGQPQHF. The CDR3 DNA reads as TGTGCCAGCAGCGTAGGAGGGGGCACGGGACAGCCCCAGCATTTT.

The J gene is TRBJ2-5, the V gene TRBV7-9; 13 nucleotides line up with TRBD2. The germline gives CDR1 SEHNR, CDR2 FQNEAQ (reference sequence). V was clipped by 5 bases and J by 1 base; unmatched bases: 10. This CDR3 has 18 residues. The CDR3: CASSTMGLAGRPQETQYF. The CDR3 DNA follows: TGTGCCAGCAGCACCATGGGACTAGCGGGACGGCCCCAAGAGACCCAGTACTTC.

This clone occurred a few times. This sequence joins TRBV6-5 and TRBJ1-3, with D possibly TRBD1 on 6 matching bases. Per the germline V gene, CDR1 is MNHEY and CDR2 is SVGAGI. V was cut by 6 bases and J by 7 bases, with 16 bases left in between. The CDR3 has 14 amino acids. CDR3 residues: CASRRDRLRNTIYF. CDR3 in DNA: TGTGCCAGCAGACGCGACAGGCTCCGGAACACCATATATTTT.

CDR3 nucleotide sequence: TGTGCCAGCAGTTACTCAGGGGGAGCGGGCACAGATACGCAGTATTTT. It codes for CASSYSGGAGTDTQYF. This rearrangement joins TRBV6-5 to TRBJ2-3; D is possibly TRBD1 (6 bases). Germline V gene lookup returns CDR1 MNHEY and CDR2 SVGAGI. V was clipped by 0 bases and J by 1 base, with 11 bases between them. This CDR3 is 16 amino acids long.

J is TRBJ2-7 and V is TRBV18; 10 bases align to TRBD2. There are 14 residues in the CDR3. CDR1 is KGHSH, CDR2 LQKENI, per germline. Trimming cost V 5 bases and J 1 base; bases outside gene matches: 2. DNA for the CDR3: TGTGCCAGCTCAGGACTAGCGGATTCCTACGAGCAGTACTTC. Its protein is CASSGLADSYEQYF.

This clone was picked up one time. This chain links TRBV7-9 with TRBJ1-4; 11 nucleotides align to TRBD1. The CDR3 consists of 16 residues. Germline V lookup: CDR1 SEHNR, CDR2 FQNEAQ (reference sequence). With V trimmed by 5 bases and J by 7 bases, 9 bases remained unmatched. CDR3 region: CASSPLGQGGGEKLFF. The CDR3 coding sequence is TGTGCCAGCAGCCCCCTGGGACAGGGGGGAGGTGAAAAACTGTTTTTT.

The rearrangement uses TRBV19 and TRBJ2-1, with D perhaps matching TRBD1 (5 bases). Per the germline V gene, CDR1 is LNHDA and CDR2 is SQIVND (reference sequence). V lost 3 bases to trimming and J lost 0 bases, with 9 bases between them. This CDR3 comprises 15 residues. This CDR3 is CASSMGPVSYNEQFF. CDR3 nucleotide sequence: TGTGCCAGTAGTATGGGGCCGGTCTCCTACAATGAGCAGTTCTTC.

The chain has TRBV2 and TRBJ2-6, with D possibly TRBD2 on 6 matching bases. The CDR3 is made up of 14 amino acids. V lost 10 bases, J lost 0 bases, and 10 bases lay in between. The germline V gene has CDR1 SNHLY and CDR2 FYNNEI. The CDR3 spells CATEEGSGANVLTF. In nucleotides, the CDR3 is TGTGCCACCGAGGAGGGCTCTGGGGCCAACGTCCTGACTTTC.

J is TRBJ2-3 and V is TRBV19, with 8 bases that match TRBD1. J was trimmed by 2 bases and V by 9 bases; bases with no gene match: 10. The CDR3 covers 15 residues. Germline V gene sequence: CDR1 LNHDA, CDR2 SQIVND (reference sequence). CDR3 protein: CASHPGQGYTDTQYF. The CDR3 DNA reads as TGTGCCAGCCACCCCGGACAGGGTTACACAGATACGCAGTATTTT.

This clone has just one count. CDR3 residues: CASSYGQVFVTEAFF. CDR3 coding DNA: TGTGCCAGCAGCTATGGACAGGTTTTCGTCACTGAAGCTTTCTTT. This chain connects TRBV7-2 to TRBJ1-1; 7 positions match TRBD1. The CDR3 is 15 amino acids. The V gene end was trimmed by 4 bases and the J gene end by 4 bases; junction bases not matched to a gene: 9. Germline CDR1 SGHTA, CDR2 FQGNSA.

The rearrangement joins TRBV7-2 to TRBJ1-2; D is undetermined. V dropped 0 bases and J dropped 6 bases, with 17 bases sitting between them. Germline CDR1 reads SGHTA; CDR2 reads FQGNSA. The CDR3 is 16 residues long. CDR3 in amino acids: CASSLAAVSPADGYTF. CDR3 sequence (DNA): TGTGCCAGCAGCTTAGCGGCGGTCTCTCCCGCGGATGGCTACACCTTC.

The CDR3, as DNA: TGTGCCAGCAGCTCAGGGACAGGGTTCGAGCAGTACTTC. Translated: CASSSGTGFEQYF. The rearrangement links TRBV7-9 to TRBJ2-7, with 9 positions matching TRBD1. Germline V lookup: CDR1 SEHNR, CDR2 FQNEAQ (reference sequence). This CDR3 is 13 amino acids long. Trimming took 4 bases from V and 6 from J; bases not matched to a gene: 4.

The chain combines TRBV5-8 with TRBJ1-6; no clear D. CDR3 length equals 15 residues. Germline V gene data show CDR1 as SGHTS and CDR2 as YDEGEE. The V and J ends lost 1 base and 10 bases respectively, with 15 bases between them. The CDR3: CASSLITGSGSPLHF. CDR3 coding DNA: TGTGCCAGCAGCTTGATCACGGGTTCGGGATCACCCCTCCACTTT.